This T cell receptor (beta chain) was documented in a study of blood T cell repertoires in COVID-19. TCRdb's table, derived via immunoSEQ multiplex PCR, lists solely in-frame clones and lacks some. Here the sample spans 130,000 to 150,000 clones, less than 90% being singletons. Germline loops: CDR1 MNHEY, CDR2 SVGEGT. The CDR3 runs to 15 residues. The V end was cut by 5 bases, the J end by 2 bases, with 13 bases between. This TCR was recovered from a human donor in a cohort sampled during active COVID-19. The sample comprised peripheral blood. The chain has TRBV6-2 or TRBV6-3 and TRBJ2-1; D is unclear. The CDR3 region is CASSPFSQPYNEQFF. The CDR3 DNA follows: TGTGCCAGCAGTCCCTTTAGCCAGCCCTACAATGAGCAGTTCTTC.